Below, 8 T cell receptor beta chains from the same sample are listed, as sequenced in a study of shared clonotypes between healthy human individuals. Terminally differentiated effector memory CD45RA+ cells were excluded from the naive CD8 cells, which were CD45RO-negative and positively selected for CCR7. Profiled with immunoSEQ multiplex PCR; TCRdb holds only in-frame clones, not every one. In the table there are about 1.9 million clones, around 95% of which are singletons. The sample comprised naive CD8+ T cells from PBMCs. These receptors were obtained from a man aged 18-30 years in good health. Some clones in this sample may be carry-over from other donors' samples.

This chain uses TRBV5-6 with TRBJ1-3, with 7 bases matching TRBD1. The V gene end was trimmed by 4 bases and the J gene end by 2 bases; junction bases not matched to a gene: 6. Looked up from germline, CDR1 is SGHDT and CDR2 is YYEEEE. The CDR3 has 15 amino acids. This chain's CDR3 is CASSPETGTGNTIYF. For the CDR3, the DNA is TGTGCCAGCAGCCCAGAGACAGGGACTGGAAACACCATATATTTT.

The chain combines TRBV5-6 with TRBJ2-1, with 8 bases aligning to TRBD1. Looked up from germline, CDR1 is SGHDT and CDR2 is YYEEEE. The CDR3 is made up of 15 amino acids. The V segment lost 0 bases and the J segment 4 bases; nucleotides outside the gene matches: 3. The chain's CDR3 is CASSLDQGAYNEQFF. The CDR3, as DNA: TGTGCCAGCAGCTTGGATCAGGGGGCTTACAATGAGCAGTTCTTC.

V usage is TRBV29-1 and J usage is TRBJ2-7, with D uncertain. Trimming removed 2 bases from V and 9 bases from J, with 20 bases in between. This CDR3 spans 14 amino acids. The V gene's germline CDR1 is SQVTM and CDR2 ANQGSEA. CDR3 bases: TGCAGCGTTGAAATGTCTCTACCCCCTCGAGGGCAGTACTTC. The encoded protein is CSVEMSLPPRGQYF.

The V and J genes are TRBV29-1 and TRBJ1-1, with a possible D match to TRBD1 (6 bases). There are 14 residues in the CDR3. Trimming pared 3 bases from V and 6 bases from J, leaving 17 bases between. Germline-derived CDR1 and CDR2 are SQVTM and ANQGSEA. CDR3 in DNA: TGCAGCGTTGAGGGTGGGGGGCGTATCGCTGAAGCTTTCTTT. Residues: CSVEGGGRIAEAFF.

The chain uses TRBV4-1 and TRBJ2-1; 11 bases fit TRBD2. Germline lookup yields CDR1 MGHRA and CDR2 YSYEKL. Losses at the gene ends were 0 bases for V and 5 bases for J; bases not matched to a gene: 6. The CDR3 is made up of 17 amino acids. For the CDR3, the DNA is TGCGCCAGCAGCCAAGAAGCGCGACTAGCGGGGAACAATGAGCAGTTCTTC. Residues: CASSQEARLAGNNEQFF.

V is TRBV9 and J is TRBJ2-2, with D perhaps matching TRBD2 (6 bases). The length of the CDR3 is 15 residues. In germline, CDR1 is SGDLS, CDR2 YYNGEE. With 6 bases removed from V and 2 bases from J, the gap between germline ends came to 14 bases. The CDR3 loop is CASTPGLLNTGELFF. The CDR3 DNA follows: TGTGCCAGCACCCCGGGACTCCTTAACACCGGGGAGCTGTTTTTT.

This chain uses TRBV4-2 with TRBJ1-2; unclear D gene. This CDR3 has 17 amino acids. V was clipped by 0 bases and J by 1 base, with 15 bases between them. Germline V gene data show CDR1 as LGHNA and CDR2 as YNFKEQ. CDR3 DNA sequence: TGTGCCAGCAGCCAAGAGTACAAGACTGGAGTTAACTATGGCTACACCTTC. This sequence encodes CASSQEYKTGVNYGYTF.

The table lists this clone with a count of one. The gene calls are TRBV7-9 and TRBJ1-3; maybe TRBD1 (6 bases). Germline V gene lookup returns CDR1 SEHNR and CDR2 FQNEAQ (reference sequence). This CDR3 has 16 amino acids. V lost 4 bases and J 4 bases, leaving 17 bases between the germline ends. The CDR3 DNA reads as TGTGCCAGCAGCTCCCCACAGGGTTTTTCCGGAAACACCATATATTTT. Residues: CASSSPQGFSGNTIYF.